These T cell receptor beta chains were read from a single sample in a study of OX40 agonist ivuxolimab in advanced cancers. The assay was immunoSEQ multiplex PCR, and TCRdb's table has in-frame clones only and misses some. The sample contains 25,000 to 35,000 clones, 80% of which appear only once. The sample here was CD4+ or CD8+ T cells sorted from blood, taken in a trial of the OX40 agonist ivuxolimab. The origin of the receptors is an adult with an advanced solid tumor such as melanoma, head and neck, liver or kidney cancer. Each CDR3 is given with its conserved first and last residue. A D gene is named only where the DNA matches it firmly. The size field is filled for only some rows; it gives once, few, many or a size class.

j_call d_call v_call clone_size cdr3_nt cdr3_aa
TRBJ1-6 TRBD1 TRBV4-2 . TGTGCCAGCAGCCAATTTCTAGTCTGGACAGGGGGCCCCACAAAGGATTCACCCCTCCACTTT CASSQFLVWTGGPTKDSPLHF
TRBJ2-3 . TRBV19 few TGTGCCAGTAGGATTAGCGGAGATACGCAGTATTTT CASRISGDTQYF
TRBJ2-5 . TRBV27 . TGTGCCAGCAGTTTAGGACAGAACCAAGAGACCCAGTACTTC CASSLGQNQETQYF
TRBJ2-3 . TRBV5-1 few TGCGCCAGCAGCCGCGACTGGGTTCGCTTATCGACAGATACGCAGTATTTT CASSRDWVRLSTDTQYF
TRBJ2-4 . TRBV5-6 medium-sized TGTGCCAGCAGCTTGGAGGCGGGGACTCAAAACATTCAGTACTTC CASSLEAGTQNIQYF
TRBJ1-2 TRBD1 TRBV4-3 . TGCGCCAGCAGCCGGGACAGGGGGGATGGCTACACCTTC CASSRDRGDGYTF
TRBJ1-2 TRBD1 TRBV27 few TGTGCCAGCAGACCATCGACAGGGAGAAGGGACTATGGCTACACCTTC CASRPSTGRRDYGYTF
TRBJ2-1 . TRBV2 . TGTGCCAGCAGCCCTATACCCGAGCAGTTCTTC CASSPIPEQFF
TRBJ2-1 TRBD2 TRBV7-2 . TGTGCCAGCAGCCCTAGGACTAGCGGGGGGTACAATGAGCAGTTCTTC CASSPRTSGGYNEQFF
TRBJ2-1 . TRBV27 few TGTGCCAGCAGTTTAATTCCCGCCTCCTACAATGAGCAGTTCTTC CASSLIPASYNEQFF
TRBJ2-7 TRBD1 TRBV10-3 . TGTGCCATCAGGGGACAGGAGTCCTACGAGCAGTACTTC CAIRGQESYEQYF